Listed here are 8 T cell receptor beta chains from one sample, sequenced in a study of T-cell reconstitution after alpha-beta-depleted transplantation in children. Unique molecular identifiers were built into the TCRbeta library. TCRdb reprocessed the PCR reads with MiXCR, giving one entry per CDR3 protein. The sample has around 270,000 distinct CDR3 sequences; roughly 9.1% are singletons. The source was PBMCs, collected before TCRalphabeta/CD19-depleted stem cell transplant. All receptors come from a boy younger than two with acute myeloid leukemia, due to receive a stem cell transplant.

The genes are TRBV2 and TRBJ2-7; no clear D gene. CDR1 is SNHLY, CDR2 FYNNEI, per germline. The CDR3 runs 14 residues. V dropped 2 bases and J dropped 2 bases, with 10 bases sitting between them. The CDR3 region is CASSERLPPYEQYF. The CDR3 nucleotides are TGTGCCAGCAGTGAAAGGCTACCCCCCTACGAGCAGTACTTC. The full variable domain, in which reference TRBV2 and TRBJ2-7 provide the parts outside the CDR3, is EPEVTQTPSHQVTQMGQEVILRCVPISNHLYFYWYRQILGQKVEFLVSFYNNEISEKSEIFDDQFSVERPDGSNFTLKIRSTKLEDSAMYFCASSERLPPYEQYFGPGTRLTVT.

Ten or more counts support this clonotype. The CDR3 reads CASSPRLAGGAEQYF. The CDR3 nucleotides are TGTGCCAGCAGTCCCCGACTAGCGGGAGGGGCAGAGCAGTACTTC. The V and J genes are TRBV12-3 or TRBV12-4 and TRBJ2-7; 14 bases align to TRBD2. The CDR3 is made up of 15 amino acids. Unmatched junction bases numbered 7, after V lost 5 bases and J lost 7 bases.

This clonotype was found many times. The V call is TRBV20-1, the J call TRBJ2-7; TRBD1 agrees at 9 bases. Germline CDR1 DFQATT, CDR2 SNEGSKA (reference sequence). V lost 2 bases and J lost 1; bases outside the gene matches: 3. This CDR3 contains 14 residues. The DNA of the CDR3 is TGCAGTGCTAGACTGACAGGGGGTTCCTACGAGCAGTACTTC. This codes for CSARLTGGSYEQYF.

About this clonotype itself: A clone one base away is much larger, so this may be a read error. The chain carries TRBV12-5 and TRBJ1-2, with D unresolved. V was cut by 5 bases and J by 2 bases, with 15 bases left in between. This CDR3 is built from 15 residues. Germline V CDR1 and CDR2: LGHNT, FRNRAP. CDR3 region: CASGPGLSTNYGYTF. CDR3 sequence (DNA): TGTGCTAGTGGTCCCGGACTGAGTACGAACTATGGCTACACCTTC.

The chain recombines TRBV27 with TRBJ2-3, with TRBD1 as a possible D gene (5 bases). Trimming stripped 4 bases from V and 0 bases from J, with 11 bases between. Per germline, CDR1 MNHEY and CDR2 SMNVEV (reference sequence). There are 15 residues in the CDR3. The CDR3 bases are TGTGCCAGCAGTTGGGGCCAGGTCAGCACAGATACGCAGTATTTT. Encoded protein: CASSWGQVSTDTQYF.

This clonotype was seen repeatedly, ten times or more. The J gene is TRBJ2-7, the V gene TRBV7-2; 11 bases fit TRBD2. The germline gives CDR1 SGHTA, CDR2 FQGNSA. The V segment lost 3 bases and the J segment 3 bases; nucleotides outside the gene matches: 7. The CDR3 totals 16 residues. CDR3 residues: CASSLESTSGVYEQYF. CDR3 nucleotide sequence: TGTGCCAGCAGCTTGGAGTCGACTAGCGGGGTCTACGAGCAGTACTTC.

This clonotype was counted ten times or more. The chain employs TRBV6-5 and TRBJ2-2; the D gene is possibly TRBD1 (5 bases). Trimming cost V 1 base and J 3 bases, with 15 bases left between them. This CDR3 has 17 residues. Germline-derived CDR1 and CDR2 are MNHEY and SVGAGI. The CDR3 coding sequence is TGTGCCAGCAGTTACTTAAGCGAAGGGGTGGACACCGGGGAGCTGTTTTTT. It yields the protein CASSYLSEGVDTGELFF.

CDR3 bases: TGTGCCAGCAGTTTAGCGCACTACGAGCAGTACTTC. Translating gives CASSLAHYEQYF. This rearrangement joins TRBV28 to TRBJ2-7; D ambiguous. Germline-derived CDR1 and CDR2 are MDHEN and SYDVKM. The CDR3 consists of 12 residues. With 2 bases removed from V and 3 bases from J, the gap between germline ends came to 5 bases.